A single sample is the source of the 13 T cell receptor beta chains below, sequenced in a study of cytomegalovirus exposure and HLA in healthy donors. The PCR was carried out with 60 Vbeta primers and 13 Jbeta primers. The assay was immunoSEQ multiplex PCR, and TCRdb's table has in-frame clones only and misses some. The sample records some 150,000 clones, about three quarters being singletons. The specimen sequenced was PBMCs. Receptors originate from a middle-aged man in good health and CMV-seropositive.

This clone was counted a single time. The chain joins TRBV2 to TRBJ1-5; D unresolved. Deletions cut 4 bases from V and 0 bases from J, with 13 bases between. The CDR3 totals 16 residues. Germline V gene lookup returns CDR1 SNHLY and CDR2 FYNNEI. In DNA form, the CDR3 reads TGTGCCAGCAGTGGGAGAAGGCCTTATAGCAATCAGCCCCAGCATTTT. As protein: CASSGRRPYSNQPQHF.

The rearrangement joins TRBV6-5 to TRBJ2-5, with D perhaps TRBD1 (7 bases). The end of the DNA aligns better with TRBJ2-7, so the J call may be wrong. Germline assignment: CDR1 MNHEY and CDR2 SVGAGI. This CDR3 is 13 amino acids long. CDR3 residues: CASRRDSPSEQYF. For the CDR3, the DNA is TGTGCCAGCAGGCGGGACAGTCCTTCCGAGCAGTACTTC.

Concerning this clone itself: This same CDR3 is encoded by further DNA sequences in the sample. This sequence joins TRBV18 and TRBJ1-1; 7 bases fit TRBD1. The length of the CDR3 is 14 residues. After removal of 1 base from V and 3 bases from J, the junction contained 2 bases not matched to a gene. Per germline, CDR1 KGHSH and CDR2 LQKENI. As DNA, the CDR3 is TGTGCCAGCTCACCACAGGGGGCCGACACTGAAGCTTTCTTT. Translating gives CASSPQGADTEAFF. The full variable domain, in which reference TRBV18 and TRBJ1-1 provide the parts outside the CDR3, is NAGVMQNPRHLVRRRGQEARLRCSPMKGHSHVYWYRQLPEEGLKFMVYLQKENIIDESGMPKERFSAEFPKEGPSILRIQQVVRGDSAAYFCASSPQGADTEAFFGQGTRLTVV.

The table lists this clone with a count of one. The chain has TRBV28 and TRBJ2-5, with 10 bases aligning to TRBD2. Germline CDR1 and CDR2: MDHEN and SYDVKM. The CDR3 has 16 residues. Losses at the gene ends were 7 bases for V and 2 bases for J; bases not matched to a gene: 10. CDR3 protein: CASNPWGTSVQETQYF. The DNA for the CDR3 is TGTGCCAGCAACCCCTGGGGGACTAGCGTACAAGAGACCCAGTACTTC.

The chain uses TRBV10-2 and TRBJ1-2; D unclear. CDR3 size: 12 residues. Looked up from germline, CDR1 is WSHSY and CDR2 is SAAADI. The V end lost 1 base, the J end lost 13 bases, and 13 bases lay between the germline ends. In nucleotides, the CDR3 is TGCGCCAGCAGTGAGTACGGAGCGCAAGTCACCTTC. Protein sequence: CASSEYGAQVTF.

On this clone itself: Within the sample, other DNA sequences also encode this same CDR3. This chain joins TRBV18 and TRBJ1-1; TRBD1 matches at 10 bases. The V gene end was trimmed by 6 bases and the J gene end by 4 bases; junction bases not matched to a gene: 2. Germline V CDR1 and CDR2: KGHSH, LQKENI. This CDR3 comprises 13 residues. The CDR3 sequence is CASSRTGGTEAFF. CDR3 bases: TGTGCCAGCTCCCGGACAGGGGGCACTGAAGCTTTCTTT.

This rearrangement joins TRBV27 to TRBJ2-5; weak D call: TRBD2 (6 bases). The germline gives CDR1 MNHEY, CDR2 SMNVEV (reference sequence). V was trimmed by 6 bases and J by 2 bases, leaving 16 bases between them. The CDR3 length is 15 residues. The CDR3 reads CASRKAGQGQETQYF. The CDR3 DNA reads as TGTGCCAGCAGAAAGGCGGGGCAGGGACAAGAGACCCAGTACTTC.

The rearrangement joins TRBV25-1 to TRBJ2-1; D is uncertain. The CDR3 has 13 amino acids. Germline values: CDR1 MGHDK, CDR2 SYGVNS. V was clipped by 7 bases and J by 2 bases, with 9 bases between them. The CDR3 sequence: CASTHSAYNEQFF. DNA of the CDR3: TGTGCCAGCACTCACTCGGCCTACAATGAGCAGTTCTTC.

This clone was recorded only once. The chain joins TRBV5-5 to TRBJ1-2, with D perhaps matching TRBD1 (6 bases). Germline-derived CDR1 and CDR2 are SGHKS and YYEKEE (reference sequence). The CDR3 runs 13 residues. Trimming removed 1 base at V and 7 bases at J, with 11 bases between. Written as DNA, the CDR3 is TGTGCCAGCAGCTTGCAGGGGCCAGGTGGCTACACCTTC. Its translation: CASSLQGPGGYTF.

This clone was observed a single time. The gene calls are TRBV2 and TRBJ1-1; possibly TRBD1 for D (5 bases). This CDR3 is built from 15 residues. Trimming cost V 6 bases and J 0 bases, with 14 bases left between them. CDR1 and CDR2 from the germline V gene are SNHLY and FYNNEI. CDR3 sequence (DNA): TGTGCCAGCAGGGGGTCGACAGTGATGAACACTGAAGCTTTCTTT. It translates to CASRGSTVMNTEAFF.

The chain has TRBV6-6 and TRBJ2-7, with 8 bases lining up with TRBD2. After removal of 2 bases from V and 4 bases from J, the junction contained 7 bases not matched to a gene. The CDR3 spans 15 residues. Germline CDR1 reads MNHNY; CDR2 reads SVGAGI (reference sequence). Here the CDR3 reads CASSYRLAGFYEQYF. The DNA of the CDR3 is TGTGCCAGCAGTTACCGGCTAGCGGGCTTTTACGAGCAGTACTTC.

The J gene is TRBJ1-1, the V gene TRBV29-1; 9 nucleotides align to TRBD1. Germline V CDR1 and CDR2: SQVTM, ANQGSEA. Trimming at V came to 0 bases and at J to 1 base, leaving 6 bases not matched to a gene. The CDR3 has 16 amino acids. Written as DNA, the CDR3 is TGCAGCGTTGAAGATCTGCGGGGACAGGGGAACACTGAAGCTTTCTTT. Translation gives CSVEDLRGQGNTEAFF.

The CDR3 loop reads CACPRGSGANVLTF. CDR3 nucleotide sequence: TGTGCCTGCCCGCGGGGCTCTGGGGCCAACGTCCTGACTTTC. The chain has TRBV2 and TRBJ2-6; D may be TRBD2 (6 bases). The CDR3 runs 14 residues. Germline CDR1 SNHLY, CDR2 FYNNEI. The ends were cut back, 11 bases at V and 0 bases at J, with 11 bases in the middle. The full variable domain, in which reference TRBV2 and TRBJ2-6 provide the parts outside the CDR3, is EPEVTQTPSHQVTQMGQEVILRCVPISNHLYFYWYRQILGQKVEFLVSFYNNEISEKSEIFDDQFSVERPDGSNFTLKIRSTKLEDSAMYFCACPRGSGANVLTFGAGSRLTVL.